This TCR beta chain was identified during a study of cytomegalovirus exposure and HLA in healthy donors. Across the whole study: There were 75 million to 95 million unique TCRs (from HLA-typed donors) in an early data release. Study-wide points: The study designated 150 or so TCR beta chains cytomegalovirus-associated.

The CDR3 extends over 16 amino acids. The J segment lost 6 bases and the V segment lost 1 base, leaving 10 bases of the junction unmatched. CDR1 and CDR2 (germline): KGHSH, LQKENI. Primers included in the PCR were 60 Vbeta and 13 Jbeta primers. Profiled with immunoSEQ multiplex PCR; TCRdb holds only in-frame clones, not every one. In the table there are about 140,000 clones, roughly 79% of which are singletons. Comments on this clone: Its target is unknown.

This clonotype was sampled from a woman aged 60-75 years in good health and CMV-seropositive. Sample: PBMCs. The chain combines TRBV18 with TRBJ2-3; 7 nucleotides align to TRBD2. The CDR3 region has the DNA TGTGCCAGCTCACCACTTCGATTTGCGGGAGAGGATACGCAGTATTTT. Encoded protein: CASSPLRFAGEDTQYF. Complete variable domain (other parts from reference TRBV18 and TRBJ2-3): NAGVMQNPRHLVRRRGQEARLRCSPMKGHSHVYWYRQLPEEGLKFMVYLQKENIIDESGMPKERFSAEFPKEGPSILRIQQVVRGDSAAYFCASSPLRFAGEDTQYFGPGTRLTVL.